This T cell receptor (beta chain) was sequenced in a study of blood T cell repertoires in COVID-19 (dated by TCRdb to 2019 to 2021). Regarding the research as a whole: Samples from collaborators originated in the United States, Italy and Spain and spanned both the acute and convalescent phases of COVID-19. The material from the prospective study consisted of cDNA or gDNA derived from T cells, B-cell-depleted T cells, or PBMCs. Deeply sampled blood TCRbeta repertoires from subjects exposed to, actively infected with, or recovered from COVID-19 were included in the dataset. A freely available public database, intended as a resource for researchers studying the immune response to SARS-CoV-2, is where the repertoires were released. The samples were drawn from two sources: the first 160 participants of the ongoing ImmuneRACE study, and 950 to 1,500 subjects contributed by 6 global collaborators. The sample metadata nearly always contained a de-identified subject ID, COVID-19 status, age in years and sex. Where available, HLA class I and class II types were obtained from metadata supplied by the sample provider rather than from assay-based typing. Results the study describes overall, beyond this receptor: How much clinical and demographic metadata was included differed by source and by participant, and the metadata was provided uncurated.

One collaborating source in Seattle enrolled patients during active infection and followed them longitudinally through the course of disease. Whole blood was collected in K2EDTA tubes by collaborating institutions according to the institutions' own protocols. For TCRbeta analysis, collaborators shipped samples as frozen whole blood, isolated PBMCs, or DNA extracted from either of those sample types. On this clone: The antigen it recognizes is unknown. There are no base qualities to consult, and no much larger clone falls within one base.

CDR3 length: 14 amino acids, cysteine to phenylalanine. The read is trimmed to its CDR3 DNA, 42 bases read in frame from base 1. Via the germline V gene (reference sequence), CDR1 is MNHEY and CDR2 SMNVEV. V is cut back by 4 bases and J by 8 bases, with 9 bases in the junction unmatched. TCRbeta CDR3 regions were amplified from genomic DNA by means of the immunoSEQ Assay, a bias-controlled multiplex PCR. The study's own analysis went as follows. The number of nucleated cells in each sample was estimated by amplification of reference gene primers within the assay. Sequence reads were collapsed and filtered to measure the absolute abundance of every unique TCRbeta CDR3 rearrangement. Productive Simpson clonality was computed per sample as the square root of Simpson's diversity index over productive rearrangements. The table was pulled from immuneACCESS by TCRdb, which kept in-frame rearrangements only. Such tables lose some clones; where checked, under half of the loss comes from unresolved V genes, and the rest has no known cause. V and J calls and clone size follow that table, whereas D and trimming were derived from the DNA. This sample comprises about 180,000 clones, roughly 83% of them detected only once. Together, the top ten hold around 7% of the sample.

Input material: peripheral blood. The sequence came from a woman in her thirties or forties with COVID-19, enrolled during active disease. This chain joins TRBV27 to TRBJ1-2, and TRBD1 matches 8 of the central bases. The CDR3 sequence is CASSYSDRVRGYTF. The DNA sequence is TGTGCCAGCAGTTACTCGGACAGGGTTAGGGGCTACACCTTC.